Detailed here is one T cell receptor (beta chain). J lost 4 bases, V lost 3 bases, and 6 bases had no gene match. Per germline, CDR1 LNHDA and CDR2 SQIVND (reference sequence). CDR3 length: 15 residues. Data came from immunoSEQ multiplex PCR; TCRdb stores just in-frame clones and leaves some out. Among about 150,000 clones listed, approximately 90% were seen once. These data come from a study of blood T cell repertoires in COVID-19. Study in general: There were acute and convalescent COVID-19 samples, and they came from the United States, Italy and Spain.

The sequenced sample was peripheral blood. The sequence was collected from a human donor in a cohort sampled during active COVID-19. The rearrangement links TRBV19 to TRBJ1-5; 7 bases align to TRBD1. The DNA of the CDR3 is TGTGCCAGTAGTATTCACAGGGGTAAGAATCAGCCCCAGCATTTT. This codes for CASSIHRGKNQPQHF.